This is a list of T cell receptor beta chains from one sample in a study of T cell responses to AZD1222 COVID-19 vaccine. Libraries were prepared by immunoSEQ multiplex PCR; TCRdb keeps only in-frame clonotypes and omits some of them. The table includes 130,000 or so clones, 92% detected once. This material consisted of peripheral blood, taken 28 days after the second AZD1222 dose. The origin of the receptors is an adult who received the AZD1222 COVID-19 vaccine. Both conserved end residues are part of each CDR3. A D gene is named only where the DNA matches it firmly. Clone size is shown for a subset of rows, as once, few, many or a class of expanded clone.

v_gene	j_gene	len	abundance	d_gene	CDR3aa	CDR3nt
TRBV4-3	TRBJ2-1	16	.	TRBD2	CASSQYTSGRYNEQFF	TGCGCCAGCAGCCAATACACTAGCGGGAGATACAATGAGCAGTTCTTC
TRBV7-9	TRBJ1-2	13	.	.	CASSLAGDEGYTF	TGTGCCAGCAGCTTAGCAGGGGATGAAGGCTACACCTTC
TRBV18	TRBJ1-3	16	.	.	CASSPNDARSGNTIYF	TGTGCCAGCTCACCAAATGACGCCCGCTCTGGAAACACCATATATTTT
TRBV13	TRBJ2-7	16	.	TRBD1	CASSFEGQVIRGEQYF	TGTGCCAGCAGCTTCGAGGGACAGGTCATCCGGGGCGAGCAGTACTTC
TRBV19	TRBJ1-1	13	.	.	CASSPTEVRQAFF	TGTGCCAGTAGCCCGACAGAGGTAAGGCAAGCTTTCTTT
TRBV29-1	TRBJ1-2	12	.	.	CSAGAENYGYTF	TGCAGCGCCGGAGCGGAGAACTATGGCTACACCTTC
TRBV4-1	TRBJ2-5	14	few	.	CASSQEDFVKTQYF	TGCGCCAGCAGCCAAGAGGACTTCGTGAAGACCCAGTACTTC
TRBV28	TRBJ1-3	14	once	TRBD1	CASSSGTGRTTIYF	TGTGCCAGCAGTTCCGGGACAGGGCGCACCACCATATATTTT
TRBV11-2	TRBJ2-2	14	.	.	CASSLVYLSGELFF	TGTGCCAGCAGCTTAGTGTACCTATCCGGGGAGCTGTTTTTT
TRBV7-8	TRBJ1-2	14	.	.	CASSHEGGTYGYTF	TGTGCCAGCAGCCATGAAGGAGGAACCTATGGCTACACCTTC
TRBV20-1	TRBJ2-7	11	.	.	CSASDSYEQYF	TGCAGTGCTAGCGACAGCTACGAGCAGTACTTC
TRBV6-5	TRBJ1-5	12	.	TRBD1	CASRTGGQPQHF	TGTGCCAGCCGGACAGGCGGACAGCCCCAGCATTTT
TRBV5-1	TRBJ1-2	15	.	TRBD1	CASSPRQGHNYGYTF	TGCGCCAGCAGCCCACGACAGGGGCACAACTATGGCTACACCTTC
TRBV5-5	TRBJ1-5	15	.	.	CASSLAFGTNQPQHF	TGTGCCAGCAGCTTGGCCTTTGGGACCAATCAGCCCCAGCATTTT
TRBV12-3/TRBV12-4	TRBJ1-2	12	.	.	CASRSWARGYTF	TGTGCCAGCAGGTCCTGGGCGCGCGGCTACACCTTC